The 31 T cell receptor beta chains in this list originate from one sample, sequenced in a study of blood T cell repertoires in COVID-19. Sequencing was performed with immunoSEQ multiplex PCR; in TCRdb, only in-frame clones are kept and a portion is missing. The sample lists around 50,000 clones; about 78% were seen once. Sequencing input: PBMCs or T cells enriched from blood (not recorded which). The source is a woman aged 45 to 65 with acute COVID-19.

The rearrangement uses TRBV3-1 (or the pseudogene TRBV3-2) and TRBJ1-6, with a possible D match to TRBD1 (6 bases). Germline V gene sequence: CDR1 LGHDT, CDR2 YNNKEL (reference sequence). Deletions cut 2 bases from V and 6 bases from J, with 17 bases between. The CDR3 extends over 17 amino acids. The DNA for the CDR3 is TGTGCCAGCAGCCAAAGGCCAGGGGCCAAGGTTAATTCACCCCTCCACTTT. This translates into CASSQRPGAKVNSPLHF.

The J gene is TRBJ2-3, the V gene TRBV5-1, with 11 bases matching TRBD2. This CDR3 comprises 15 residues. V was pared by 5 bases and J by 4 bases, with 6 bases of the junction left unmatched. From germline, CDR1 is SGHRS and CDR2 YFSETQ. The CDR3 coding sequence is TGCGCCAGCAGTAGCGGGGGGGCCAGAGCAGATACGCAGTATTTT. Translated: CASSSGGARADTQYF.

The chain combines TRBV27 with TRBJ1-1; 7 bases align to TRBD1. V shed 3 bases and J 1 base; nucleotides not matched to a gene: 11. The CDR3 covers 17 residues. Germline CDR1 and CDR2: MNHEY and SMNVEV (reference sequence). The CDR3, as DNA: TGTGCCAGCAGTTTTACTTCAGGGGGTCGGGCGAACACTGAAGCTTTCTTT. It is translated as CASSFTSGGRANTEAFF.

V usage is TRBV5-8 and J usage is TRBJ1-4; TRBD1 agrees at 7 bases. The CDR3 has 14 residues. V trimming: 3 bases; J trimming: 5 bases; junction bases outside the gene matches: 4. Germline V gene sequence: CDR1 SGHTS, CDR2 YDEGEE. The CDR3 nucleotides read TGTGCCAGCAGCTCATCAGGGGGAAATGAAAAACTGTTTTTT. Translation: CASSSSGGNEKLFF.

The rearrangement links TRBV5-1 to TRBJ1-3; 7 bases are a match to TRBD1. The J segment lost 4 bases and the V segment lost 7 bases, leaving 5 bases of the junction unmatched. The germline V gene has CDR1 SGHRS and CDR2 YFSETQ. The CDR3 runs 13 residues. This chain's CDR3 is CASSDRVGNTIYF. The DNA for the CDR3 is TGCGCCAGCTCCGACAGGGTCGGAAACACCATATATTTT.

CDR3 residues: CASSFERANEKLFF. The CDR3 nucleotides read TGCGCCAGCAGCTTTGAGAGGGCTAATGAAAAACTGTTTTTT. The chain links TRBV5-1 to TRBJ1-4; D gene unclear. There are 14 residues in the CDR3. In germline, CDR1 is SGHRS, CDR2 YFSETQ. V gave up 2 bases and J gave up 3 bases, with 8 bases separating them. Variable domain in full (rest from reference TRBV5-1 and TRBJ1-4): KAGVTQTPRYLIKTRGQQVTLSCSPISGHRSVSWYQQTPGQGLQFLFEYFSETQRNKGNFPGRFSGRQFSNSRSEMNVSTLELGDSALYLCASSFERANEKLFFGSGTQLSVL.

A few counts support this clone. The chain carries TRBV7-8 and TRBJ2-3; TRBD1 might be the D (6 bases). Germline lookup yields CDR1 SGHVS and CDR2 FQNEAQ. V lost 5 bases and J 2 bases, leaving 17 bases between the germline ends. The CDR3 has 16 amino acids. CDR3 bases: TGTGCCAGCAGCCCGCAGGGGAGCGGTACCACAGATACGCAGTATTTT. Translation: CASSPQGSGTTDTQYF. The entire variable domain, with the rest obtained from reference TRBV7-8 and TRBJ2-3, is as follows: GAGVSQSPRYKVAKRGQDVALRCDPISGHVSLFWYQQALGQGPEFLTYFQNEAQLDKSGLPSDRFFAERPEGSVSTLKIQRTQQEDSAVYLCASSPQGSGTTDTQYFGPGTRLTVL.

The chain is built from TRBV6-6 and TRBJ2-2; 8 bases fit TRBD2. Germline values: CDR1 MNHNY, CDR2 SVGAGI (reference sequence). The J segment lost 6 bases and the V segment lost 5 bases, leaving 17 bases of the junction unmatched. The CDR3 has 18 amino acids. CDR3 DNA sequence: TGTGCCAGCAGTCCCCTCGGAGTAGCGGGGAGGAGGGCCGGGGAGCTGTTTTTT. The encoded protein is CASSPLGVAGRRAGELFF.

This clone was recorded once. It may be a read error: a sequence one base away is much more abundant. The chain joins TRBV6-5 to TRBJ1-6, with 7 bases that match TRBD1. This CDR3 contains 12 residues. Germline assignment: CDR1 MNHEY and CDR2 SVGAGI. V trimming: 7 bases; J trimming: 7 bases; junction bases outside the gene matches: 1. The CDR3 spells CASTRGNSPLHF. In DNA form, the CDR3 reads TGTGCCAGCACCAGGGGGAATTCACCCCTCCACTTT.

A note on this clone: A read error may account for a junction end that differs from germline. The V call is TRBV5-5, the J call TRBJ2-7; D remains unclear. The germline CDR1 and CDR2 sequences are SGHKS and YYEKEE (reference sequence). The CDR3 is made up of 14 amino acids. The CDR3 coding sequence is TGTGCCAGCAGCTTGGCACAGAGCTCCCACGAGCAGTACTTC. It codes for CASSLAQSSHEQYF.

This rearrangement joins TRBV4-1 to TRBJ1-5; D possibly corresponds to TRBD1 (5 bases). The ends were cut back, 1 base at V and 3 bases at J, with 10 bases in the middle. The germline CDR1 and CDR2 sequences are MGHRA and YSYEKL. The CDR3 extends over 15 amino acids. The CDR3 is CASSQGGGTNQPQHF. For the CDR3, the DNA is TGCGCCAGCAGCCAAGGCGGGGGAACCAATCAGCCCCAGCATTTT.

V is TRBV5-1 and J is TRBJ2-7; 12 nucleotides match TRBD2. Germline V gene data show CDR1 as SGHRS and CDR2 as YFSETQ. V was clipped by 4 bases and J by 5 bases; unmatched bases: 4. The CDR3 sequence is 14 residues long. The CDR3 here is CASSRLAGDDEQYF. CDR3 sequence (DNA): TGCGCCAGCAGCCGACTAGCGGGGGACGACGAGCAGTACTTC.

The rearrangement uses TRBV12-3 or TRBV12-4 and TRBJ1-2, with TRBD1 identical over 7 bases. This CDR3 contains 13 residues. V lost 6 bases to trimming and J lost 7 bases; unmatched junction nucleotides: 8. CDR3 DNA sequence: TGTGCCAGCAGACCGACAGGGACTTCTGGCTACACCTTC. Its translation: CASRPTGTSGYTF.

The rearrangement uses TRBV7-3 and TRBJ2-7; 12 nucleotides agree with TRBD2. CDR1 and CDR2 from the germline V gene are SGHTA and FQGTGA. The CDR3 is 16 amino acids. V dropped 5 bases and J dropped 7; count of bases not matched to a gene: 12. The CDR3 sequence: CASSPQGATSGGEQYF. In DNA, the CDR3 is TGTGCCAGCAGCCCCCAGGGGGCGACTAGCGGGGGTGAGCAGTACTTC.

V is TRBV7-6 and J is TRBJ1-4, with 8 bases identical to TRBD1. Germline loops: CDR1 SGHVS, CDR2 FNYEAQ. The CDR3 length is 16 residues. Trimming cost V 0 bases and J 8 bases; bases outside gene matches: 8. CDR3 loop: CASSLAPAGGGEKLFF. Here the CDR3 DNA reads TGTGCCAGCAGCTTAGCCCCGGCAGGGGGCGGGGAAAAACTGTTTTTT.

The chain has TRBV5-1 and TRBJ2-7, with TRBD2 matching over 9 bases. Germline values: CDR1 SGHRS, CDR2 YFSETQ. The ends lost 1 base at V and 3 bases at J; junction bases unmatched: 5. The CDR3 is made up of 15 amino acids. The CDR3 region has the DNA TGCGCCAGCAGCTTGTCTCCACTAGCGGGCTACGAGCAGTACTTC. It translates to CASSLSPLAGYEQYF.

This sequence joins TRBV30 and TRBJ1-5; no firm D call. This CDR3 comprises 15 residues. Trimming pared 2 bases from V and 3 bases from J, leaving 14 bases between. Germline V gives CDR1 GTSNPN, CDR2 SVGIG (reference sequence). Written as DNA, the CDR3 is TGTGCCTGGAGTTTCCGAAGCAGCGACAATCAGCCCCAGCATTTT. Translation gives CAWSFRSSDNQPQHF.

The genes are TRBV12-3 or TRBV12-4 and TRBJ1-1; D not resolved. Trimming cost V 3 bases and J 4 bases, with 9 bases left between them. The CDR3 length is 13 residues. This CDR3 is CASSLEGFTEAFF. The CDR3 DNA is TGTGCCAGCAGTTTGGAGGGATTCACTGAAGCTTTCTTT.

The rearrangement links TRBV28 to TRBJ2-3; 14 bases line up with TRBD2. The V gene's germline CDR1 is MDHEN and CDR2 SYDVKM. The V gene end was trimmed by 7 bases and the J gene end by 0 bases; junction bases not matched to a gene: 3. This CDR3 is built from 16 residues. The CDR3 spells CASMTSGGASTDTQYF. The CDR3 DNA is TGTGCCAGCATGACTAGCGGGGGGGCTAGCACAGATACGCAGTATTTT.

In nucleotides, the CDR3 is TGTGCCAGCAAGGGGACAGGGGGAGACCAGCCCCAGCATTTT. Translation gives CASKGTGGDQPQHF. The chain employs TRBV2 and TRBJ1-5; 11 bases agree with TRBD1. Germline V gene sequence: CDR1 SNHLY, CDR2 FYNNEI. The J segment lost 7 bases and the V segment lost 7 bases, leaving 6 bases of the junction unmatched. The CDR3 extends over 14 amino acids.

The V call is TRBV7-2, the J call TRBJ1-5; TRBD1 agrees at 7 bases. Germline V gives CDR1 SGHTA, CDR2 FQGNSA. J was trimmed by 6 bases and V by 1 base; bases with no gene match: 6. CDR3 length equals 15 residues. The chain's CDR3 is CASSLDGQGVQPQHF. The CDR3 coding sequence is TGTGCCAGCAGCTTAGATGGGCAGGGGGTTCAGCCCCAGCATTTT.

This chain uses TRBV4-2 with TRBJ2-7; tentatively, D is TRBD2 (6 bases). Trimming left V 0 bases short and J 0 bases short, with 12 bases between. CDR3 length equals 16 residues. CDR1 is LGHNA, CDR2 YNFKEQ, per germline. The CDR3 nucleotides read TGTGCCAGCAGCCAAGATCGGCGGGGACGCTCCTACGAGCAGTACTTC. Translated: CASSQDRRGRSYEQYF.

This chain connects TRBV4-1 to TRBJ2-3; 8 nucleotides agree with TRBD1. Per the germline V gene, CDR1 is MGHRA and CDR2 is YSYEKL. There are 16 residues in the CDR3. Unmatched junction bases numbered 6, after V lost 0 bases and J lost 4 bases. CDR3 protein: CASSQDWQGASDTQYF. The CDR3 nucleotides read TGCGCCAGCAGCCAAGATTGGCAGGGGGCCTCAGATACGCAGTATTTT.

This clone was detected only a few times. This chain connects TRBV5-4 to TRBJ1-1, with D perhaps TRBD1 (5 bases). The germline V gene has CDR1 SGHNT and CDR2 YYREEE (reference sequence). The CDR3 is made up of 13 amino acids. Trimming removed 2 bases from V and 2 bases from J, with 7 bases in between. CDR3 bases: TGTGCCAGCAGCTTCCAGGGTAACACTGAAGCTTTCTTT. Translated, it gives CASSFQGNTEAFF.

The V and J genes are TRBV29-1 and TRBJ2-3, with D possibly being TRBD1 (6 bases). Germline CDR1 is SQVTM and CDR2 is ANQGSEA. The CDR3 contains 14 residues. Trimming pared 7 bases from V and 2 bases from J, leaving 16 bases between. The CDR3 nucleotides read TGCAGCGCGCAACAGGGTATTAACACAGATACGCAGTATTTT. It is translated as CSAQQGINTDTQYF.

This chain connects TRBV9 to TRBJ2-5, with TRBD1 identical over 7 bases. The CDR3 has 17 amino acids. The V gene's germline CDR1 is SGDLS and CDR2 YYNGEE. With 3 bases clipped from V and 1 base from J, the junction kept 12 bases outside the gene matches. CDR3 in amino acids: CASSARPGDRTQETQYF. The CDR3 DNA follows: TGTGCCAGCAGCGCCCGGCCAGGGGACAGAACCCAAGAGACCCAGTACTTC.

V and J are TRBV6-5 and TRBJ1-6; 9 nucleotides align to TRBD1. CDR3 length: 16 residues. V lost 3 bases, J lost 9 bases, and 9 bases stayed unmatched. Germline CDR1 is MNHEY and CDR2 is SVGAGI. The CDR3 region is CASSYSSGTGTSPLHF. As DNA, the CDR3 is TGTGCCAGCAGTTATAGCTCCGGGACAGGGACTTCACCCCTCCACTTT.

In DNA, the CDR3 is TGTGCCAGCACCCAAGGACTAGCAAGACAAGAGACCCAGTACTTC. This translates into CASTQGLARQETQYF. This chain connects TRBV11-2 to TRBJ2-5; the match to TRBD2 covers 8 bases. Trimming took 7 bases from V and 2 from J; bases not matched to a gene: 9. Germline V gene sequence: CDR1 SGHAT, CDR2 FQNNGV. The CDR3 has 15 amino acids.

About this clone: Other DNA variants within this sample encode the same CDR3. This rearrangement joins TRBV12-3 or TRBV12-4 to TRBJ2-5; D uncertain. CDR3 size: 11 residues. Trimming took off 3 bases at V and 5 bases at J, with 4 bases between the two ends. Here the CDR3 reads CASSFGETQYF. CDR3 in DNA: TGTGCCAGCAGTTTCGGGGAGACCCAGTACTTC.

The rearrangement links TRBV27 to TRBJ2-7; 11 bases match TRBD2. The V gene's germline CDR1 is MNHEY and CDR2 SMNVEV (reference sequence). The CDR3 is 14 amino acids. V lost 6 bases to trimming and J lost 3 bases; unmatched junction nucleotides: 4. For the CDR3, the DNA is TGTGCCAGCAGCCTAGCGGGGGGCCTCTACGAGCAGTACTTC. Amino acid sequence: CASSLAGGLYEQYF.

This chain links TRBV10-3 with TRBJ2-7; 8 bases match TRBD1. The CDR3 totals 14 residues. The germline CDR1 and CDR2 sequences are ENHRY and SYGVKD. The V gene end was trimmed by 6 bases and the J gene end by 2 bases; junction bases not matched to a gene: 6. Here the CDR3 DNA reads TGTGCCATCAGCCTAGACAGGGGTCCCTACGAGCAGTACTTC. This gives the protein CAISLDRGPYEQYF.